These 2 T cell receptor beta chains share one sample of origin, sequenced in a study of beta chain features in type 1 diabetes. Every bit of the isolated RNA underwent reverse transcription, so sequencing read expressed TCRB transcripts. The table came from immunoSEQ multiplex PCR; TCRdb's copy has only in-frame clones and leaves some out. Found here are 200,000 to 250,000 clones, around 9.6% of them singletons; the top ten hold just under 0.035%. The specimen sequenced was naive CD4+ T cells from blood. Every receptor here comes from a young woman in good health.

This clone has just a few counts. The chain carries TRBV30 and TRBJ1-1, with 8 bases matching TRBD1. This CDR3 is built from 16 residues. The germline V gene has CDR1 GTSNPN and CDR2 SVGIG (reference sequence). Trimming at V came to 2 bases and at J to 5 bases, leaving 13 bases not matched to a gene. CDR3 sequence reads: CAWSPTGQGEKTEAFF. The CDR3 DNA is TGTGCCTGGAGTCCCACTGGACAGGGCGAGAAGACTGAAGCTTTCTTT.

This clone was observed a handful of times. The chain links TRBV2 to TRBJ2-2; 9 bases are a match to TRBD2. V shed 7 bases, J shed 1 base, and the junction held 4 bases outside the gene matches. The CDR3 runs 15 residues. Germline CDR1 SNHLY, CDR2 FYNNEI. CDR3: CASILTSGNTGELFF. The CDR3 nucleotides are TGTGCCAGCATCCTGACTAGCGGGAACACCGGGGAGCTGTTTTTT.